This T cell receptor beta chain was sequenced during a study of CD8+ T cells in alopecia areata (dated by TCRdb to the late 2010s). Regarding the complete study: Treated patients were enrolled in an open-label pilot trial of oral tofacitinib at 5 to 10 mg twice daily for moderate-to-severe alopecia areata. On the human side, TCRbeta sequencing was run on scalp tissue and on sorted CD4+ and CD8+ peripheral blood T cells from healthy controls and from alopecia areata patients with either patchy or totalis/universalis disease. Scalp clonality was compared among normal scalp (n=4), patchy alopecia areata scalp (n=8), and alopecia totalis/universalis scalp (n=8). Tofacitinib was given for 6 to 18 months, followed by 6 months of follow-up off drug to assess delayed response and recurrence. Biopsies were taken from tofacitinib-treated patients at baseline and at 4 and 24 weeks of treatment, and a later scalp biopsy was taken in several of the tofacitinib-treated patients. High-throughput TCRbeta sequencing was used to examine T cell clonal expansion in alopecia areata in both the C3H/HeJ mouse model and human patients. RNA was obtained with the PAXgene miRNA kit for fixed scalp, the miRNeasy kit for PBMCs, and the RNeasy kit for mouse skin. TCRbeta CDR3 regions were amplified by immunoSEQ multiplex PCR using 35 Vbeta forward and 13 Jbeta reverse primers. The SALT score, which quantifies the percentage of affected scalp surface area, was used to measure disease severity in treated patients.

In light of the paper, this sample's time point label describes: less than five weeks on oral tofacitinib. In the paper's terms, the treatment or condition label means: oral pan-JAK inhibitor, 5-10 mg twice daily. Lesional scalp punch biopsies and peripheral blood were obtained from alopecia areata patients. PBMCs were isolated by density centrifugation and stained for CD3, CD4 and CD8, after which CD4+ and CD8+ T cells were sorted on a FACSAria. What the work shows at the level of the full study, not this receptor alone: With tofacitinib, both scalp clonality and the number of expanded CD8+ clones among the top 100 scalp clones went down significantly. TCR sequences shared between patients were less clear than in mice, possibly partly because of HLA diversity in the patient population. The treated cohort was small, with a single nonresponder, so links between baseline CD8+ expansion and response need larger studies. Lesional scalp, especially in alopecia totalis/universalis, showed higher clonality and more expanded CD8+ clones than normal scalp, suggesting antigenic drive. Unlike mouse skin, where gammadelta T cells dominate, normal human skin contains resident alphabeta T cells that get sequenced too, which complicates analysis of the scalp TCR repertoire. Many expanded lesional clones persisted in scalp and blood during tofacitinib treatment, which may partly explain relapse after stopping treatment.

V and J lose 9 bases and 1 base, and a span of 10 bases separates them. Based on the germline V gene (reference sequence), the CDR1 and CDR2 sequences are MNHEY and SMNVEV. The CDR3 starts with the cysteine, ends with the phenylalanine, and has 13 residues. Only CDR3 DNA remains: 39 bases, in frame from the first base. The protocol used for the library was the immunoSEQ multiplex PCR assay. For TCR sequencing, RNA was extracted from every sample and reverse transcribed into cDNA to serve as template. First-strand cDNA was synthesized using SuperScript III with a 2:1 mix of oligo-dT and random hexamers. A synthetic immune receptor repertoire was used to gauge amplification bias, and whatever bias remained was removed computationally. Under the source paper's analysis protocol: Raw reads were preprocessed to remove errors, and CDR3 was defined according to IMGT conventions as the region from the conserved cysteine to phenylalanine. Clonality was computed by normalizing Shannon entropy by log2 of the number of productive unique TCRs and subtracting the result from 1. Whether scalp clones were CD4 or CD8 was inferred by matching scalp TCRbeta sequences against CD4 and CD8 repertoires sorted from blood. TCRdb's version of the immuneACCESS table is confined to in-frame rearrangements and falls short of the full clone set. An unresolved V gene accounts for under half of the shortfall where checked; the remainder is of unknown origin. The D gene and trimming were derived from the DNA, and the V and J assignments and clone size from that table. The sample yields about 190,000 clones; 50% to 60% were counted once. Clones ranked in the top ten supply approximately 0.7% of the sample.

A single count supports this clone. Which antigen it targets is not known. No base quality values were provided; no much bigger clone lies one nucleotide off. This sample comprised CD4+ T cells sorted from blood, obtained at week 4, from a patient treated with tofacitinib. This receptor chain uses TRBV27 and TRBJ2-1; TRBD2 is a possible D gene, resting on 6 matching bases. This TCR was recovered from a human donor with alopecia areata. The DNA sequence is given as TGTGCCAGTCTGGACTATTCCTACAATGAGCAGTTCTTC. Translated, it reads CASLDYSYNEQFF.